The next 13 T cell receptor beta chains were all read from a single sample in a study of blood T cell repertoires in COVID-19. Assay used: immunoSEQ multiplex PCR; TCRdb lists only in-frame clones, some missing. This sample has approximately 250,000 clones, with about 87% found just once. Sequencing input: peripheral blood. These receptors originate from a human donor in a cohort sampled during active COVID-19.

The J gene is TRBJ2-7, the V gene TRBV19; 7 nucleotides match TRBD1. In germline, CDR1 is LNHDA, CDR2 SQIVND (reference sequence). The CDR3 has 16 residues. The J segment lost 0 bases and the V segment lost 5 bases, leaving 10 bases of the junction unmatched. CDR3 sequence: CASSYRTGGFSYEQYF. The DNA of the CDR3 is TGTGCCAGTAGTTATCGGACAGGTGGATTCTCCTACGAGCAGTACTTC.

This chain uses TRBV5-4 with TRBJ2-1; 7 bases are shared with TRBD2. CDR1 is SGHNT and CDR2 is YYREEE in the germline V gene (reference sequence). The trim removed 7 bases at V and 0 bases at J, leaving 10 bases unmatched. CDR3 size: 16 residues. DNA for the CDR3: TGTGCCAGCCTCCCAAGGGGAGGGAGCTCCTACAATGAGCAGTTCTTC. Amino acids: CASLPRGGSSYNEQFF.

This chain uses TRBV6-1 with TRBJ2-1, with D possibly TRBD2 on 6 matching bases. The CDR3 extends over 14 amino acids. Germline V gene data show CDR1 as MNHNS and CDR2 as SASEGT. V was pared by 2 bases and J by 4 bases, with 9 bases between. The CDR3 region has the DNA TGTGCCAGCAGTGAAATGGGGGGTTACAATGAGCAGTTCTTC. Its protein is CASSEMGGYNEQFF.

CDR3 residues: CASSLGGTGDETQYF. The CDR3 nucleotides are TGTGCCAGCAGCTTAGGGGGGACAGGGGATGAGACCCAGTACTTC. The V call is TRBV11-2, the J call TRBJ2-5, with 10 bases lining up with TRBD1. V was pared by 1 base and J by 5 bases, with 4 bases of the junction left unmatched. Looked up from germline, CDR1 is SGHAT and CDR2 is FQNNGV. CDR3 length: 15 residues.

The V call is TRBV7-2, the J call TRBJ2-3; 8 bases match TRBD2. Trimming at V came to 1 base and at J to 1 base, leaving 7 bases not matched to a gene. Germline V CDR1 and CDR2: SGHTA, FQGNSA. This CDR3 is 17 amino acids long. CDR3 coding DNA: TGTGCCAGCAGCTTAGATAGGAGTAGCGGGGGCACAGATACGCAGTATTTT. Its translation: CASSLDRSSGGTDTQYF.

The chain joins TRBV10-3 to TRBJ1-3, with D possibly matching TRBD1 (6 bases). The CDR3 is made up of 14 amino acids. The V end lost 3 bases, the J end lost 4 bases, and 10 bases lay between the germline ends. Germline values: CDR1 ENHRY, CDR2 SYGVKD. Here the CDR3 DNA reads TGTGCCATCAGTGACGGACAGACGGGAAACACCATATATTTT. Translated: CAISDGQTGNTIYF.

The rearrangement joins TRBV27 to TRBJ2-7; 7 nucleotides align to TRBD1. CDR3 length: 15 amino acids. The germline gives CDR1 MNHEY, CDR2 SMNVEV (reference sequence). V trimming: 6 bases; J trimming: 2 bases; junction bases outside the gene matches: 10. CDR3 region: CASRTTPGQTYEQYF. CDR3 DNA: TGTGCCAGCAGAACTACTCCGGGACAGACCTACGAGCAGTACTTC.

J is TRBJ1-2 and V is TRBV18; 7 bases align to TRBD1. Germline trimming cut 0 bases from V and 4 bases from J; bases unmatched to any gene: 11. The CDR3 has 17 residues. Germline V gene sequence: CDR1 KGHSH, CDR2 LQKENI. CDR3 protein: CASSPPGVEGAGYGYTF. Written as DNA, the CDR3 is TGTGCCAGCTCACCACCGGGCGTGGAGGGGGCCGGCTATGGCTACACCTTC. The full variable domain, with the rest looked up from reference TRBV18 and TRBJ1-2, is NAGVMQNPRHLVRRRGQEARLRCSPMKGHSHVYWYRQLPEEGLKFMVYLQKENIIDESGMPKERFSAEFPKEGPSILRIQQVVRGDSAAYFCASSPPGVEGAGYGYTFGSGTRLTVV.

V and J are TRBV7-8 and TRBJ1-5, with 10 bases lining up with TRBD1. Germline V gene data show CDR1 as SGHVS and CDR2 as FQNEAQ. This CDR3 region has 15 residues. With V trimmed by 6 bases and J by 9 bases, 11 bases remained unmatched. The CDR3 loop is CASSEGDRGFRPQHF. In DNA, the CDR3 is TGTGCCAGCAGTGAGGGGGACAGGGGTTTTCGGCCCCAGCATTTT.

This sequence joins TRBV5-6 and TRBJ2-2; no definite D call. Germline V gene lookup returns CDR1 SGHDT and CDR2 YYEEEE. CDR3 length: 14 amino acids. V dropped 2 bases and J dropped 5 bases, with 10 bases sitting between them. The CDR3 loop is CASSFGQATGELFF. CDR3 bases: TGTGCCAGCAGCTTTGGTCAGGCGACCGGGGAGCTGTTTTTT.

This sequence joins TRBV7-6 and TRBJ1-1; D remains unclear. The germline CDR1 and CDR2 sequences are SGHVS and FNYEAQ. V was pared by 5 bases and J by 0 bases, with 16 bases between. The CDR3 loop spans 16 amino acids. The CDR3 is CASSPSDFGMNTEAFF. The CDR3 DNA reads TGTGCCAGCAGCCCGTCGGACTTCGGCATGAACACTGAAGCTTTCTTT.

The chain combines TRBV7-2 with TRBJ2-7, with D possibly TRBD1 on 5 matching bases. V lost 4 bases and J 3 bases, leaving 16 bases between the germline ends. Germline V CDR1 and CDR2: SGHTA, FQGNSA. CDR3 length equals 15 residues. CDR3 in amino acids: CASSSRQGRIYEQYF. The CDR3 DNA reads as TGTGCCAGCAGCTCCCGGCAGGGTCGAATCTACGAGCAGTACTTC. Based on the CDR3 plus reference TRBV7-2 and TRBJ2-7, the full variable domain is GAGVSQSPSNKVTEKGKDVELRCDPISGHTALYWYRQSLGQGLEFLIYFQGNSAPDKSGLPSDRFSAERTGGSVSTLTIQRTQQEDSAVYLCASSSRQGRIYEQYFGPGTRLTVT.

This chain joins TRBV6-1 and TRBJ2-7, with TRBD1 as a possible D gene (6 bases). The germline V and J ends were trimmed by 2 bases and 2 bases, with 13 bases remaining between them. Germline CDR1 reads MNHNS; CDR2 reads SASEGT. CDR3 length equals 15 residues. As DNA, the CDR3 is TGTGCCAGCAGTGAACTGGTTCACAGGGCCTACGAGCAGTACTTC. Translation: CASSELVHRAYEQYF.